This entry lists 20 T cell receptor beta chains sequenced from one sample in a study of T cell repertoires in cytomegalovirus infection (dated by TCRdb to between 2017 and 2020). TCRdb shows the sequencer as Illumina HiSeq 1500. TCRdb reprocessed the public reads (quality trimming at Q25 with fastp, clone calling with MiXCR) and kept in-frame beta chains. For every CDR3 protein sequence, its rows merge into one entry that carries the most common genes and DNA. The sample yields 740,000 or so distinct CDR3 sequences; under 40% were counted once. The top ten clonotypes cover under 3% of the sample. The sequencing sample was made of PBMCs. The origin of the receptors is a human donor in good health (CMV status not recorded). Some clones in this sample may be carry-over from other donors' samples.

This chain joins TRBV4-2 and TRBJ1-1; D may be TRBD1 (6 bases). The V end lost 2 bases, the J end lost 3 bases, and 22 bases lay between the germline ends. Looked up from germline, CDR1 is LGHNA and CDR2 is YNFKEQ. CDR3 size: 18 residues. CDR3 coding DNA: TGTGCCAGCAGCCAAACGGGGGCAGGCGCCCGCGCGGACACTGAAGCTTTCTTT. Its translation is CASSQTGAGARADTEAFF.

The sample holds a few counts of this clonotype. The chain couples TRBV12-3 or TRBV12-4 to TRBJ2-2, with 8 bases identical to TRBD1. The V gene end was trimmed by 7 bases and the J gene end by 2 bases; junction bases not matched to a gene: 9. CDR3 length: 16 amino acids. Written as DNA, the CDR3 is TGTGCCAGCATCGTTGGGGACAGGCCTAACACCGGGGAGCTGTTTTTT. It encodes CASIVGDRPNTGELFF.

This clonotype was detected only a few times. The V gene is TRBV20-1, the J gene TRBJ1-2; D is uncertain. CDR3 length: 15 residues. V lost 0 bases, J lost 4 bases, and 15 bases lay in between. Germline-derived CDR1 and CDR2 are DFQATT and SNEGSKA (reference sequence). CDR3: CSARDIRATGYGYTF. The CDR3 bases are TGCAGTGCTAGAGATATAAGGGCGACGGGCTATGGCTACACCTTC.

The rearrangement links TRBV20-1 to TRBJ2-1, with 9 bases fitting TRBD2. Germline assignment: CDR1 DFQATT and CDR2 SNEGSKA (reference sequence). V trimming: 3 bases; J trimming: 7 bases; junction bases outside the gene matches: 10. CDR3 size: 15 residues. In nucleotides, the CDR3 is TGCAGTGCTAGTGTTCTCGCTAGCGGGACGAATGAGCAGTTCTTC. Its translation is CSASVLASGTNEQFF.

This clonotype was seen more than once but under ten times. The chain uses TRBV4-1 and TRBJ1-2; no definite D call. Germline lookup yields CDR1 MGHRA and CDR2 YSYEKL. Trimming shortened V by 1 base and J by 2 bases, and 11 bases separated the two germline ends. The length of the CDR3 is 15 residues. In nucleotides, the CDR3 is TGCGCCAGCAGCCAAGTTGCAGAATCCAACTATGGCTACACCTTC. This gives the protein CASSQVAESNYGYTF.

This clonotype turned up a few times. The genes are TRBV12-3 or TRBV12-4 and TRBJ1-5; 8 nucleotides match TRBD1. The V segment lost 6 bases and the J segment 6 bases; nucleotides outside the gene matches: 7. The CDR3 has 14 amino acids. The CDR3 nucleotides are TGTGCCAGCAGGCAGGGGGCGGGAGGTCAGCCCCAGCATTTT. Its translation is CASRQGAGGQPQHF.

The gene calls are TRBV5-6 and TRBJ1-5; TRBD1 is a possible D gene (6 bases). Deletions cut 4 bases from V and 0 bases from J, with 17 bases between. The CDR3 spans 17 residues. CDR1 is SGHDT and CDR2 is YYEEEE in the germline V gene. The CDR3 here is CASSPFGGRASNQPQHF. For the CDR3, the DNA is TGTGCCAGCAGCCCCTTCGGGGGCAGGGCTAGCAATCAGCCCCAGCATTTT.

Turning to this clonotype: Possible read error: a much larger clone is one base away. The CDR3 region has the DNA TGTGCCAGCATCGGGGACAGGGTTGGCACTGAAGCTTCCTTT. It encodes CASIGDRVGTEASF. The V call is TRBV12-3 or TRBV12-4, the J call TRBJ1-1; 9 bases are a match to TRBD1. The length of the CDR3 is 14 residues.

The chain uses TRBV7-6 and TRBJ2-5; tentatively, D is TRBD1 (6 bases). The CDR3 spans 15 residues. Germline CDR1 reads SGHVS; CDR2 reads FNYEAQ. V lost 3 bases, J lost 4 bases, and 15 bases lay in between. CDR3 in DNA: TGTGCCAGCAGCTTGGTCACAGGGATTGTAGAGACCCAGTACTTC. This codes for CASSLVTGIVETQYF.

This clonotype was seen repeatedly, ten times or more. This chain joins TRBV7-6 and TRBJ2-5; D might be TRBD1 (5 bases). The CDR3 is 13 amino acids. Trimming took 5 bases from V and 2 from J, leaving 9 bases between them. CDR1 SGHVS and CDR2 FNYEAQ come from the germline V gene. CDR3 in DNA: TGTGCCAGCAGCCGACAGAATCAAGAGACCCAGTACTTC. Translated: CASSRQNQETQYF.

The V call is TRBV5-1, the J call TRBJ2-4; 7 bases fit TRBD1. CDR1 and CDR2 from the germline V gene are SGHRS and YFSETQ. V was pared by 6 bases and J by 0 bases, with 12 bases of the junction left unmatched. The CDR3 runs to 17 residues. The CDR3 region has the DNA TGCGCCAGCACCTACTCTCGGACAGGCGTAGCCAAAAACATTCAGTACTTC. As protein: CASTYSRTGVAKNIQYF.

Comments on this clonotype: In this CDR3 the conserved last residue, phenylalanine or tryptophan, is missing, so a read error is likely. The chain uses TRBV28 and TRBJ2-1; 8 nucleotides agree with TRBD1. Germline V gene data show CDR1 as MDHEN and CDR2 as SYDVKM. The V and J ends lost 7 bases and 4 bases, in that order; junction bases with no gene match: 6. The CDR3 contains 14 residues. CDR3 loop: CASTGQDKYNEQFL. Written as DNA, the CDR3 is TGTGCCAGCACGGGACAGGACAAATACAATGAGCAGTTCTTA.

The V and J genes are TRBV12-3 or TRBV12-4 and TRBJ2-2; TRBD1 matches 8 bases. V gave up 1 base and J gave up 3 bases; unmatched junction bases: 10. CDR3 size: 18 residues. As DNA, the CDR3 is TGTGCCAGCAGTTTAGGAGCCGGGACAGGTGTTGACACCGGGGAGCTGTTTTTT. Its protein is CASSLGAGTGVDTGELFF.

The J gene is TRBJ2-5, the V gene TRBV3-1, with 8 nucleotides matching TRBD2. Germline V gene sequence: CDR1 LGHDT, CDR2 YNNKEL (reference sequence). With 4 bases clipped from V and 4 bases from J, the junction kept 14 bases outside the gene matches. The length of the CDR3 is 17 residues. The CDR3 DNA reads as TGTGCCAGCAGCCTCACTGCTAGCGGGCCTCCACTAGAGACCCAGTACTTC. It is translated as CASSLTASGPPLETQYF.

In its sample, this clonotype was seen a few times. V is TRBV7-8 and J is TRBJ2-5; 15 bases line up with TRBD2. Germline CDR1 SGHVS, CDR2 FQNEAQ. This CDR3 is 15 amino acids long. V gave up 5 bases and J gave up 7 bases; unmatched junction bases: 5. CDR3 nucleotides: TGTGCCAGCAGCCAGGGACTAGCGGGGGGTACGACCCAGTACTTC. It codes for CASSQGLAGGTTQYF.

The genes are TRBV7-2 and TRBJ1-5, with 7 bases identical to TRBD1. Looked up from germline, CDR1 is SGHTA and CDR2 is FQGNSA. V trimming: 1 base; J trimming: 6 bases; junction bases outside the gene matches: 6. The CDR3 consists of 15 residues. For the CDR3, the DNA is TGTGCCAGCAGCTTAGGGATGACAGGGCTTCAGCCCCAGCATTTT. This gives the protein CASSLGMTGLQPQHF.

The chain carries TRBV7-9 and TRBJ1-3; D gene ambiguous. The germline gives CDR1 SEHNR, CDR2 FQNEAQ (reference sequence). This CDR3 is built from 13 residues. The V gene lost 8 bases and the J gene lost 4 bases, with 12 bases spanning the gap. CDR3 sequence reads: CASRARSGNTIYF. The CDR3 region has the DNA TGTGCCAGCCGGGCGCGGTCCGGAAACACCATATATTTT.

This clonotype came up a few times. The genes are TRBV7-9 and TRBJ1-4; 7 bases line up with TRBD1. The germline V gene has CDR1 SEHNR and CDR2 FQNEAQ (reference sequence). With 6 bases clipped from V and 8 bases from J, the junction kept 9 bases outside the gene matches. This CDR3 contains 14 residues. CDR3 DNA: TGTGCCAGCAGTCTAACAGGGGCTTGGGAAAAACTGTTTTTT. It encodes CASSLTGAWEKLFF.

V is TRBV7-9 and J is TRBJ2-6, with TRBD1 matching 9 bases. CDR1 is SEHNR, CDR2 FQNEAQ, per germline (reference sequence). V lost 11 bases and J lost 0; bases outside the gene matches: 2. CDR3 size: 14 residues. CDR3 nucleotides: TGTGCCGGACAGGGGAGCTCTGGGGCCAACGTCCTGACTTTC. Translated: CAGQGSSGANVLTF.

The chain couples TRBV4-1 to TRBJ1-2, with 10 bases that match TRBD1. The length of the CDR3 is 15 residues. Germline assignment: CDR1 MGHRA and CDR2 YSYEKL. Trimming removed 4 bases from V and 8 bases from J; junction bases left unmatched: 10. The CDR3 protein is CASSRLGQGVGGYTF. As DNA, the CDR3 is TGCGCCAGCAGCCGCCTCGGACAGGGGGTGGGGGGCTACACCTTC.